A selection of T cell receptor beta chains follows, all from one sample in a study of control samples from healthy donors and cancer patients. The protocol was immunoSEQ multiplex PCR, while the TCRdb copy is restricted to in-frame clones and leaves out a portion. The data show about 120,000 clones, with about 92% seen just once and over 0.5% held by the top ten. The sample comprised PBMCs. The source is a man older than 75 with head and neck cancer. Both conserved end residues are part of each CDR3. Fields, in order: V gene, clone size, CDR3 protein. For some rows the clone size is stated as once, few or many, or as a class when expanded; others skip it.

TRBV5-1	.	CASSTQQGTGELFF
TRBV12-3/TRBV12-4	.	CASSVTSNNEQFF
TRBV7-9	.	CASSSTGPSLRDGYTF
TRBV5-5	few	CASSRDRVLGYTF
TRBV11-2	.	CASSSLQGAGQPQHF
TRBV30	.	CAWSAPGSDQPQHF
TRBV11-2	.	CASAGGRETQYF
TRBV29-1	.	CSVGDSNQPQHF
TRBV11-2	.	CASTRAGGVQETQYF
TRBV12-5	.	CASGLTTSGNSYNEQFF
TRBV25-1	.	CASRETGIGLNSPLHF
TRBV6-4	once	CASRGSEMSSGNTIYF
TRBV19	.	CASSDRVTNEKLFF
TRBV6-2/TRBV6-3	.	CASSFLFAGTGFEQYF
TRBV11-2	.	CASSLSPGRYEQYF
TRBV7-9	.	CASSLEGTASPLHF
TRBV30	.	CAWSVLEGYAGELFF
TRBV6-5	.	CASSGRWADTQYF
TRBV11-2	.	CASSLGLLFDTQYF
TRBV27	once	CASSPATGVPLYGYTF
TRBV7-2	once	CASSPYQGLTEAFF
TRBV3-1/TRBV3-2	.	CASSRKGFGDEKLFF
TRBV14	.	CASSQRGTTGELFF
TRBV12-3/TRBV12-4	.	CASSPGQVAAQYF
TRBV5-8	.	CASSSVTGGNSPLHF
TRBV5-1	few	CASSGPRGLEITDTQYF
TRBV6-4	.	CASSTDRDEQYF
TRBV20-1	.	CSASPTEDTQYF
TRBV13	.	CASSLRSGAHQETQYF
TRBV10-2	.	CASTWGQGDAFF
TRBV29-1	.	CSAVGPNGEQYF
TRBV7-9	.	CASSKGQGVEKLFF
TRBV5-1	.	CASRASMAGRGELFF
TRBV5-6	.	CASSFRQGGTEAFF
TRBV2	once	CASSEGSGSGNTIYF
TRBV6-5	.	CASSYWAADYGYTF
TRBV2	.	CASAILRQETQYF
TRBV3-1/TRBV3-2	.	CASSPPSWTGELFF
TRBV9	once	CASSPLGEAYEQYF
TRBV27	.	CASRSGGSPLHF
TRBV10-3	once	CAISEFQTPNYGYTF